This T cell receptor beta chain was captured in a study of cytomegalovirus exposure and HLA in healthy donors. Findings of the study overall: HLA-A and HLA-B allele assignments for most subjects were reportedly predicted accurately using TCR beta sequences. Analysis was carried out at a later point, and it linked a missense DCLRE1C variant to TCR beta V- and J-gene trimming. Among CMV-associated TCR beta chains, most appeared HLA-restricted in a later analysis. Later analysis indicated greater clonal expansion among HLA-associated TCR beta chains than among equally common other chains.

With respect to this clone: The antigen is unknown.

The PCR ran on 60 Vbeta and 13 Jbeta primers. TCRdb's table, derived via immunoSEQ multiplex PCR, lists solely in-frame clones and lacks some. This sample has around 100,000 clones, with approximately 80% found just once. V gave up 5 bases and J gave up 3 bases, with 14 bases separating them. The V gene's germline CDR1 is SGHVS and CDR2 FQNEAQ. CDR3 length: 14 amino acids. The receptor was derived from a woman between 25 and 40 years old in good health and CMV-seropositive. Source material: PBMCs. The gene calls are TRBV7-8 and TRBJ2-7; D call uncertain. In nucleotides, the CDR3 is TGTGCCAGCAGCGAGGCTGGAGTCGGCTACGAGCAGTACTTC. This codes for CASSEAGVGYEQYF.